This TCR beta chain was recorded in a study of T cell responses to AZD1222 COVID-19 vaccine. Study-level points and caveats: Just five to seven people given AZD1222 tested seropositive at baseline. In a largely white British group with more females than males, clonal diversity was possibly underestimated.

The CDR3 is made up of 13 amino acids. The ends were cut back, 2 bases at V and 1 base at J, with 5 bases in the middle. The assay was immunoSEQ multiplex PCR, and TCRdb's table has in-frame clones only and misses some. This table holds 110,000 to 150,000 clones, approximately 90% found once. To note about this clone: What it recognizes is unknown.

The TCR originated in an adult in good health. V gene TRBV23-1 combines with J gene TRBJ2-5; TRBD1 is a possible D gene (5 bases). TRBV23-1 is annotated as an ORF whose role is uncertain. The input for sequencing was peripheral blood, taken on day 0 of AZD1222 vaccination. The CDR3 sequence: CASSQQGQETQYF. CDR3 nucleotides: TGCGCCAGCAGTCAACAGGGCCAAGAGACCCAGTACTTC.